The rows below give T cell receptor beta chains drawn from one sample of a study of T cell responses to AZD1222 COVID-19 vaccine. Profiled with immunoSEQ multiplex PCR; TCRdb holds only in-frame clones, not every one. The sample lists tens of thousands of clones, about 87% occurring once. The sample was peripheral blood, taken on day 0 of AZD1222 vaccination. The receptors stem from an adult in good health. The CDR3 runs from the conserved cysteine through the conserved F or W. The D gene is left open where the match is weak. Only some rows state a clone size, as once, few, many or a class for expanded clones.

TRBJ1-2 TRBV12-3/TRBV12-4 - TRBD1 CASSLTGEIGYTF TGTGCCAGCAGTTTGACAGGGGAGATTGGCTACACCTTC
TRBJ1-1 TRBV18 once - CASSRPPGFNTEAFF TGTGCCAGCTCTCGACCTCCTGGTTTTAATACTGAAGCTTTCTTT
TRBJ2-7 TRBV5-1 - TRBD1 CASGQGSSYEQYF TGCGCCAGTGGACAGGGGTCCTCCTACGAGCAGTACTTC
TRBJ1-2 TRBV19 - - CASSTDKFYGYTF TGTGCCAGTAGTACAGACAAGTTTTATGGCTACACCTTC
TRBJ2-1 TRBV4-2 - TRBD1 CASSPGQGTDEQFF TGTGCCAGCAGCCCGGGACAGGGGACCGATGAGCAGTTCTTC
TRBJ1-1 TRBV5-1 - TRBD1 CASSLSGQGGDTEAFF TGCGCCAGCAGCTTATCAGGACAGGGGGGCGACACTGAAGCTTTCTTT
TRBJ2-7 TRBV21-1 - - CASSKVLFGTQAYEQYF TGTGCCAGCAGCAAAGTCCTTTTTGGGACACAAGCCTACGAGCAGTACTTC
TRBJ2-3 TRBV18 - TRBD2 CASSTPTSGGAGTDTQYF TGTGCCAGCTCAACCCCGACTAGCGGGGGGGCGGGGACAGATACGCAGTATTTT
TRBJ1-2 TRBV30 - - CAWIPPVRASGYTF TGTGCCTGGATCCCCCCAGTTAGGGCCTCCGGCTACACCTTC
TRBJ1-6 TRBV6-5 - - CASRLGGQTNSPLHF TGTGCCAGCAGACTAGGAGGACAGACTAATTCACCCCTCCACTTT
TRBJ1-1 TRBV7-8 - TRBD1 CASSGQTGAIEAFF TGTGCCAGCAGCGGTCAGACAGGGGCTATTGAAGCTTTCTTT
TRBJ1-2 TRBV18 - - CASSLGEDYGYTF TGTGCCAGCTCACTGGGGGAAGACTATGGCTACACCTTC
TRBJ1-3 TRBV6-5 - TRBD1 CASRTGAAQATIYF TGTGCCAGCAGAACAGGGGCGGCACAAGCCACCATATATTTT
TRBJ2-3 TRBV12-3/TRBV12-4 - - CASSFGGDTQYF TGTGCCAGCAGTTTCGGTGGAGATACGCAGTATTTT
TRBJ1-4 TRBV18 once - CASSPLEERGGEKLFF TGTGCCAGCTCACCTTTGGAAGAACGAGGGGGTGAAAAACTGTTTTTT
TRBJ1-1 TRBV6-2/TRBV6-3 - - CASSVAGLEAFF TGTGCCAGCAGTGTAGCGGGGCTTGAAGCTTTCTTT
TRBJ1-3 TRBV18 - - CASSPNTDRSGNTIYF TGTGCCAGCTCACCGAATACGGATCGCTCTGGAAACACCATATATTTT
TRBJ2-1 TRBV7-9 few - CASSHTRAFVDEQFF TGTGCCAGCAGCCATACCCGGGCGTTCGTCGATGAGCAGTTCTTC
TRBJ2-7 TRBV27 - TRBD1 CASSFRDRDEQYF TGTGCCAGCAGTTTCCGAGACAGGGACGAGCAGTACTTC
TRBJ2-2 TRBV5-1 - - CASTLGLGELFF TGCGCCAGCACCCTTGGGTTGGGGGAGCTGTTTTTT
TRBJ1-5 TRBV9 - TRBD1 CASSEDRSAQPQHF TGTGCCAGCAGCGAGGACAGGTCAGCACAGCCCCAGCATTTT
TRBJ1-1 TRBV27 - - CASRTPIQGTEAFF TGTGCCAGCAGGACTCCAATTCAGGGGACTGAAGCTTTCTTT
TRBJ2-3 TRBV14 few TRBD1 CASSQGQGIMDTQYF TGTGCCAGCAGCCAAGGACAGGGGATAATGGATACGCAGTATTTT
TRBJ2-7 TRBV2 once - CASKASLGQYF TGTGCCAGCAAAGCTAGCCTAGGGCAGTACTTC
TRBJ1-2 TRBV5-4 - - CASSSTGLAEQGYTF TGTGCCAGCAGCTCCACGGGTCTCGCTGAGCAAGGCTACACCTTC
TRBJ1-2 TRBV11-3 - - CASSSSNGDYGYTF TGTGCCAGCAGCTCCTCGAATGGGGACTATGGCTACACCTTC
TRBJ2-3 TRBV6-6 - TRBD2 CASSYKRGPTDTQYF TGTGCCAGCAGTTACAAGCGGGGTCCCACAGATACGCAGTATTTT
TRBJ2-2 TRBV6-2/TRBV6-3 - - CASSSRQGNTGELFF TGTGCCAGCAGTTCTCGGCAGGGGAACACCGGGGAGCTGTTTTTT
TRBJ1-1 TRBV6-5 - - CASSSLEGEAFF TGTGCCAGCAGTTCACTCGAGGGAGAAGCTTTCTTT
TRBJ2-5 TRBV5-5 - - CASSWTPLGIGETQYF TGTGCCAGCAGCTGGACCCCCCTAGGTATAGGGGAGACCCAGTACTTC
TRBJ1-5 TRBV5-4 - - CASSSGGQPQHF TGTGCCAGCAGCTCGGGGGGTCAGCCCCAGCATTTT
TRBJ2-3 TRBV18 - - CASSQSNRAGSTDTQYF TGTGCCAGCTCACAGTCGAACAGGGCAGGGAGCACAGATACGCAGTATTTT
TRBJ1-5 TRBV19 - - CASEGFGANQPQHF TGTGCCAGCGAAGGCTTCGGTGCCAATCAGCCCCAGCATTTT
TRBJ2-6 TRBV5-1 - - CASSDISGANVLTF TGCGCCAGCAGTGACATCTCTGGGGCCAACGTCCTGACTTTC
TRBJ2-3 TRBV29-1 - - CSVKRGTDTQYF TGCAGCGTTAAGCGGGGCACAGATACGCAGTATTTT
TRBJ2-1 TRBV6-4 - TRBD2 CASSDSLAGGQNEQFF TGTGCCAGCAGTGACTCCCTAGCGGGGGGGCAGAATGAGCAGTTCTTC
TRBJ2-7 TRBV7-2 once TRBD2 CASSFGRGYEQYF TGTGCCAGCAGCTTCGGGAGGGGCTACGAGCAGTACTTC
TRBJ2-2 TRBV4-3 - - CASSQDPRAVDTGELFF TGCGCCAGCAGCCAAGATCCACGGGCAGTGGACACCGGGGAGCTGTTTTTT
TRBJ2-1 TRBV6-1 - - CASSDGTSFSYNEQFF TGTGCCAGCAGTGATGGTACTAGCTTCTCCTACAATGAGCAGTTCTTC
TRBJ1-1 TRBV7-9 - - CASSRRQTMNTEAFF TGTGCCAGCAGCCGACGACAGACAATGAACACTGAAGCTTTCTTT
TRBJ2-4 TRBV5-1 few TRBD1 CASSFGTDDQYF TGCGCCAGCAGCTTCGGGACAGACGATCAGTACTTC
TRBJ1-2 TRBV19 - TRBD1 CASSTSRDSENYGYTF TGTGCCAGTAGTACGTCCCGGGACAGTGAAAACTATGGCTACACCTTC
TRBJ2-3 TRBV18 - - CASSFGGPDTQYF TGTGCCAGCTCATTTGGGGGGCCAGATACGCAGTATTTT
TRBJ2-5 TRBV4-2 medium-sized TRBD2 CASSQELAGEEETQYF TGTGCCAGCAGCCAAGAGCTAGCGGGGGAAGAAGAGACCCAGTACTTC
TRBJ1-4 TRBV5-1 once - CASSVNRVELFF TGCGCCAGCAGCGTGAACCGGGTTGAACTGTTTTTT
TRBJ1-5 TRBV6-8 once - CASSYSVQSGNQPQHF TGTGCCAGCAGTTACTCAGTACAGAGCGGCAATCAGCCCCAGCATTTT
TRBJ2-1 TRBV18 - - CASSPPVVNSEQFF TGTGCCAGCTCACCACCGGTTGTAAATTCTGAGCAGTTCTTC
TRBJ1-3 TRBV7-2 - - CASSLGGHPSSGNTIYF TGTGCCAGCAGCTTAGGGGGACACCCGAGCTCTGGAAACACCATATATTTT
TRBJ1-6 TRBV18 - - CASSPDRKGSPLHF TGTGCCAGCTCTCCAGACAGGAAAGGTTCACCCCTCCACTTT
TRBJ2-7 TRBV5-1 once - CASSLVGYEQYF TGCGCCAGCAGCTTGGTAGGCTACGAGCAGTACTTC
TRBJ2-1 TRBV4-3 - TRBD1 CASSPGTGNRNEQFF TGCGCCAGCAGCCCAGGGACAGGGAATCGCAATGAGCAGTTCTTC
TRBJ1-1 TRBV30 - - CAWSVKYTEAFF TGTGCCTGGAGTGTAAAGTACACTGAAGCTTTCTTT
TRBJ1-2 TRBV21-1 - - CASSIQDGYTF TGTGCCAGCAGCATACAGGATGGCTACACCTTC
TRBJ2-2 TRBV6-1 - - CASSELRRGTGELFF TGTGCCAGCAGTGAATTACGCAGGGGCACCGGGGAGCTGTTTTTT